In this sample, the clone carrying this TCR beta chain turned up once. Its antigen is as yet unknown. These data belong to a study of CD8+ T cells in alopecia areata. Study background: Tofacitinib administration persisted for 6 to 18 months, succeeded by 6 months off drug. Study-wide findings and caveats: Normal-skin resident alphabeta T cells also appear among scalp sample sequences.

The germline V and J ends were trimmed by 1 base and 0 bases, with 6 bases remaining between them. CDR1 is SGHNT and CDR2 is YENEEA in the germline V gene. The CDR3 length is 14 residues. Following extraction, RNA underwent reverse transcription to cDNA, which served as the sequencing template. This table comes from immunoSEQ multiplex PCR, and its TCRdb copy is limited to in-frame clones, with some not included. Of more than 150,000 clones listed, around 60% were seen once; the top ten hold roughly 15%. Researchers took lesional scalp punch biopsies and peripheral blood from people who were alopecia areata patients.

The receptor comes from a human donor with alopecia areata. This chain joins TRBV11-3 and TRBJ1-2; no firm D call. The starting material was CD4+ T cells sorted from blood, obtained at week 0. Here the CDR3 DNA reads TGTGCCAGCAGCTTAGGGTTATCTAACTATGGCTACACCTTC. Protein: CASSLGLSNYGYTF.